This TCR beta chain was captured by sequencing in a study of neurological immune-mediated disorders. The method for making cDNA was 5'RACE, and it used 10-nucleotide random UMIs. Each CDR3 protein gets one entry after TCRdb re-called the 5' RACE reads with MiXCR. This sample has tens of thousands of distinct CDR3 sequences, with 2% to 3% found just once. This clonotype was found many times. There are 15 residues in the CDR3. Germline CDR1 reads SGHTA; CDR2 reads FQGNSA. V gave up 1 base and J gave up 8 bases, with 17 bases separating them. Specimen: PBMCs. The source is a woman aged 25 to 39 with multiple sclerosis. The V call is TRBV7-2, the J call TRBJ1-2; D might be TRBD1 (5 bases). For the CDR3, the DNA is TGTGCCAGCAGCTTAGGGGCAGGGTCCAGGAGGGGCTACACCTTC. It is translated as CASSLGAGSRRGYTF.